This T cell receptor (beta chain) was sequenced during a study of T cells in pancreatic ductal adenocarcinoma (dated by TCRdb to about 2017). Background on the whole study: The work assessed suppressive cells as well as CD8+ T cells infiltrating resected pancreatic ductal adenocarcinoma, measuring their numbers, locations, and properties, in order to shed light on the adaptive T-cell response that occurs naturally. Overall results and qualifications from the work: Comparisons of clonality between tumor and blood may be biased because tumors are enriched in CD45RO+ effector T cells rather than naive T cells, which biases the comparison toward lower diversity. Since most people with pancreatic cancer show up with disease that cannot be operated on, the resected cohort was biased toward the minority who had early-stage disease. More total productive templates and 6 to 9.5-fold more unique clonotypes were found in blood samples than in tumor samples. T-cell clonality showed no significant difference between tumor and blood, with a mean clonality of roughly 0.12 in tumors and approximately 0.072 in blood.

As encoded in the germline V gene, CDR1 is LGHNA while CDR2 is YNFKEQ. Its CDR3 holds 16 amino acids, cysteine through phenylalanine. Only the CDR3 portion is preserved as DNA: 48 bases, with reading frame beginning at the first base. The immunoSEQ hsTCRB kit was used to amplify TCR beta CDR3 regions from genomic DNA. An Illumina HiSeq system was used to carry out high-throughput TRB CDR3 sequencing. As for the authors' bioinformatics: The immunoSEQ software was used to analyze sequencing reads, and nonproductive sequences containing premature stops or frame-shifts were excluded. Clonality of the repertoire was calculated as one minus Shannon entropy normalized by log2 of the number of unique productive sequences. TCRdb stores this immuneACCESS table with in-frame sequences only. Part of the clones is absent; in the studies checked, under half of the shortfall reflects unresolved V genes, and no reason is known for the rest. The DNA gave D and trimming, while V, J and clone size come from that table. Across this sample there are some 20,000 clones, with 88% seen only once. Around 0.94% of the sample goes to the ten largest clones.

The pancreatic ductal adenocarcinoma patients who were selected had gone through surgery without receiving any neoadjuvant therapy. After peripheral blood was drawn into heparin tubes, PBMCs were separated on a histopaque density gradient and then cryopreserved in around 10% DMSO. Genomic DNA was extracted from six or seven PBMC and about ten flash-frozen tumor specimens using the DNeasy Blood and Tissue Kit with Proteinase K and RNase treatment. To note about this clone: Its target antigen remains unknown. A junction boundary mismatches the germline segment, possibly from a read error.

This TCR derives from a human donor with pancreatic ductal adenocarcinoma. The specimen was PBMCs. The chain links TRBV4-2 with TRBJ2-5; TRBD2 agrees with 11 junctional bases. The CDR3 region has the sequence CASSQGGGPSGGTKNF. Read as DNA, the sequence is TGTGCCAGCAGCCAAGGCGGGGGTCCTAGCGGGGGGACCAAGAACTTC.